One sample yielded the 7 T cell receptor beta chains listed below, sequenced in a study of long-term antiretroviral therapy in people with HIV (dated 2022 in TCRdb). The immunoSEQ hsTCRB v3.0 assay was used at survey level resolution for TRB variable region sequencing. TCRdb limited this immuneACCESS table to in-frame rearrangements with V and J called. A share of clones is missing; checked studies link under half to unresolved V genes, and the rest is unexplained. This sample has more than 20,000 clones in its table, and about nine tenths of those were observed once. The top ten clonotypes cover roughly 9.3% of the sample. The starting material was unsorted PBMCs, obtained 1.8 years before starting antiretroviral therapy. These receptors were collected from a man between 50 and 59 years old with HIV.

The V gene is TRBV5-5, the J gene TRBJ1-1; the match to TRBD1 covers 8 bases. Germline V gene lookup returns CDR1 SGHKS and CDR2 YYEKEE (reference sequence). Unmatched junction bases numbered 5, after V lost 1 base and J lost 3 bases. The CDR3 is 15 amino acids. As DNA, the CDR3 is TGTGCCAGCAGCTTGTGGGGACAGGTTGACACTGAAGCTTTCTTT. The encoded protein is CASSLWGQVDTEAFF.

The chain carries TRBV10-3 and TRBJ1-4; D is possibly TRBD1 (6 bases). Germline lookup yields CDR1 ENHRY and CDR2 SYGVKD. The CDR3 is made up of 12 amino acids. Between the trimmed V and J ends, which lost 6 bases and 8 bases, there was a span of 10 bases. The CDR3 reads CAISMDSEKLFF. The CDR3 DNA follows: TGTGCCATCAGCATGGACAGCGAAAAACTGTTTTTT.

V gene TRBV30 combines with J gene TRBJ2-1; D not resolved. Germline V gene sequence: CDR1 GTSNPN, CDR2 SVGIG (reference sequence). The length of the CDR3 is 14 residues. The V and J ends lost 4 bases and 3 bases respectively, with 13 bases between them. CDR3 sequence (DNA): TGTGCCTGGACCAGCCCCCTGGTCTACAATGAGCAGTTCTTC. Its translation: CAWTSPLVYNEQFF.

The chain employs TRBV18 and TRBJ2-2; the D is unclear. CDR1 and CDR2 (germline): KGHSH, LQKENI. The CDR3 totals 15 residues. The V end was cut by 2 bases, the J end by 5 bases, with 12 bases between. CDR3 coding DNA: TGTGCCAGCTCACCATCAATAGCAGCGACCGGGGAGCTGTTTTTT. It encodes CASSPSIAATGELFF.

This chain links TRBV5-1 with TRBJ2-3; 13 bases map to TRBD2. The germline CDR1 and CDR2 sequences are SGHRS and YFSETQ. The CDR3 covers 18 residues. Losses at the gene ends were 6 bases for V and 3 bases for J; bases not matched to a gene: 13. The CDR3 is CASTPRTSGGLSTDTQYF. In DNA form, the CDR3 reads TGCGCCAGCACACCGAGGACTAGCGGGGGCTTGAGTACAGATACGCAGTATTTT.

This rearrangement joins TRBV5-1 to TRBJ2-3; D unclear. Between the trimmed V and J ends, which lost 0 bases and 0 bases, there was a span of 11 bases. Germline values: CDR1 SGHRS, CDR2 YFSETQ. CDR3 size: 16 residues. CDR3 nucleotides: TGCGCCAGCAGCTTGGCCGGCAGAGATAGCACAGATACGCAGTATTTT. It translates to CASSLAGRDSTDTQYF. The whole variable domain, filled in from reference TRBV5-1 and TRBJ2-3, reads KAGVTQTPRYLIKTRGQQVTLSCSPISGHRSVSWYQQTPGQGLQFLFEYFSETQRNKGNFPGRFSGRQFSNSRSEMNVSTLELGDSALYLCASSLAGRDSTDTQYFGPGTRLTVL.

The chain recombines TRBV4-2 with TRBJ1-1, with D uncertain. This CDR3 region has 16 residues. Trimming left V 1 base short and J 4 bases short, with 16 bases between. Germline CDR1 is LGHNA and CDR2 is YNFKEQ. The CDR3 is CASSQGESARPTEAFF. CDR3 DNA: TGTGCCAGCAGCCAAGGGGAATCAGCTCGCCCCACTGAAGCTTTCTTT.